One and the same sample provided the 25 T cell receptor beta chains below, sequenced in a study of blood T cell repertoires in COVID-19. Method: immunoSEQ multiplex PCR; TCRdb's copy keeps in-frame clones and lacks some. The table shows approximately 500,000 clones, with around nine tenths occurring only once. The sample consisted of peripheral blood. The receptors were sampled from a woman in her fifties or sixties with COVID-19, enrolled during active disease.

The V and J genes are TRBV2 and TRBJ2-7; unclear D gene. The germline CDR1 and CDR2 sequences are SNHLY and FYNNEI. The CDR3 contains 14 residues. V was cut by 3 bases and J by 5 bases, with 14 bases left in between. CDR3: CASSEPLGRNEQYF. CDR3 coding DNA: TGTGCCAGCAGTGAGCCGTTGGGCCGGAACGAGCAGTACTTC.

The chain combines TRBV19 with TRBJ2-1; 9 bases agree with TRBD1. The V gene's germline CDR1 is LNHDA and CDR2 SQIVND (reference sequence). This CDR3 is built from 13 residues. V dropped 6 bases and J dropped 9; count of bases not matched to a gene: 6. In DNA form, the CDR3 reads TGTGCCAGTAGGGACAGGGGCTCTCCTGAGCAGTTCTTC. It encodes CASRDRGSPEQFF.

V is TRBV7-2 and J is TRBJ1-6; D might be TRBD1 (5 bases). Trimming shortened V by 5 bases and J by 14 bases, and 22 bases separated the two germline ends. Looked up from germline, CDR1 is SGHTA and CDR2 is FQGNSA. The CDR3 loop spans 15 amino acids. The CDR3 is CASSMGLLPGGTLHF. For the CDR3, the DNA is TGTGCCAGCAGCATGGGACTGCTCCCTGGTGGAACCCTCCACTTT. Filled out from reference TRBV7-2 and TRBJ1-6, the complete variable domain reads GAGVSQSPSNKVTEKGKDVELRCDPISGHTALYWYRQSLGQGLEFLIYFQGNSAPDKSGLPSDRFSAERTGGSVSTLTIQRTQQEDSAVYLCASSMGLLPGGTLHFGNGTRLTVT.

In its sample, this clone was seen once. This rearrangement joins TRBV2 to TRBJ2-5; D remains unclear. Trimming removed 0 bases at V and 4 bases at J, with 9 bases between. This CDR3 spans 14 amino acids. The V gene's germline CDR1 is SNHLY and CDR2 FYNNEI. The CDR3: CASSEALTAETQYF. CDR3 sequence (DNA): TGTGCCAGCAGTGAAGCGCTCACAGCAGAGACCCAGTACTTC.

V gene TRBV7-9 combines with J gene TRBJ2-3, with 7 positions matching TRBD2. CDR1 is SEHNR, CDR2 FQNEAQ, per germline (reference sequence). J was trimmed by 5 bases and V by 1 base; bases with no gene match: 12. This CDR3 has 17 residues. The CDR3 reads CASSLGRRLAVQDTQYF. The CDR3 region has the DNA TGTGCCAGCAGCTTAGGGCGGAGGCTAGCGGTCCAAGATACGCAGTATTTT.

This chain connects TRBV3-1 (or the pseudogene TRBV3-2) to TRBJ2-2; 8 nucleotides align to TRBD2. The CDR3 spans 16 residues. J lost 4 bases, V lost 4 bases, and 8 bases had no gene match. From germline, CDR1 is LGHDT and CDR2 YNNKEL (reference sequence). In DNA form, the CDR3 reads TGTGCCAGCAGCCTTGGCCCGGGACTAGGCACCGGGGAGCTGTTTTTT. It encodes CASSLGPGLGTGELFF.

The chain employs TRBV7-3 and TRBJ2-3; no firm D call. CDR1 and CDR2 from the germline V gene are SGHTA and FQGTGA. Trimming removed 5 bases at V and 5 bases at J, with 11 bases between. This CDR3 has 13 residues. This chain's CDR3 is CASSLTLGDTQYF. Here the CDR3 DNA reads TGTGCCAGCAGCCTGACTTTGGGAGATACGCAGTATTTT.

This chain connects TRBV9 to TRBJ2-1; D perhaps matches TRBD2 (5 bases). Per the germline V gene, CDR1 is SGDLS and CDR2 is YYNGEE. Trimming left V 0 bases short and J 5 bases short, with 9 bases between. The CDR3 runs to 14 residues. Here the CDR3 reads CASSVDSGNNEQFF. The CDR3 region has the DNA TGTGCCAGCAGCGTAGACTCGGGAAACAATGAGCAGTTCTTC.

This chain links TRBV5-1 with TRBJ1-6, with 8 nucleotides matching TRBD1. Germline values: CDR1 SGHRS, CDR2 YFSETQ. The V and J ends lost 3 bases and 7 bases, in that order; junction bases with no gene match: 6. The CDR3 spans 15 residues. The CDR3 DNA is TGCGCCAGCAGCTCCAAGACAGGGGTCAATTCACCCCTCCACTTT. It encodes CASSSKTGVNSPLHF.

The rearrangement joins TRBV11-3 to TRBJ2-2; D possibly corresponds to TRBD1 (6 bases). The germline V gene encodes CDR1 SGHNT and CDR2 YENEEA. CDR3 length equals 16 residues. Trimming shortened V by 4 bases and J by 3 bases, and 15 bases separated the two germline ends. In DNA form, the CDR3 reads TGTGCCAGCAGCTACACGCCGGGACACGACACCGGGGAGCTGTTTTTT. Translated, it gives CASSYTPGHDTGELFF. Full variable domain (outside the CDR3, taken from reference TRBV11-3 and TRBJ2-2): EAGVVQSPRYKIIEKKQPVAFWCNPISGHNTLYWYLQNLGQGPELLIRYENEEAVDDSQLPKDRFSAERLKGVDSTLKIQPAELGDSAVYLCASSYTPGHDTGELFFGEGSRLTVL.

The genes are TRBV27 and TRBJ2-7; 7 bases are shared with TRBD2. Germline CDR1 is MNHEY and CDR2 is SMNVEV (reference sequence). The V segment lost 2 bases and the J segment 1 base; nucleotides outside the gene matches: 5. The CDR3 runs 15 residues. The CDR3 region is CASSLVRGLSYEQYF. The CDR3 region has the DNA TGTGCCAGCAGTTTAGTGAGGGGACTATCCTACGAGCAGTACTTC.

The chain combines TRBV30 with TRBJ2-1; D possibly corresponds to TRBD1 (6 bases). With 3 bases removed from V and 3 bases from J, the gap between germline ends came to 18 bases. The V gene's germline CDR1 is GTSNPN and CDR2 SVGIG (reference sequence). This CDR3 region has 16 residues. The CDR3 reads CAWRGLPGQRYNEQFF. CDR3 nucleotide sequence: TGTGCCTGGAGAGGTCTACCGGGACAACGCTACAATGAGCAGTTCTTC.

This clone was seen once. The chain couples TRBV6-1 to TRBJ2-1; 8 nucleotides align to TRBD1. CDR3 size: 18 residues. The J segment lost 0 bases and the V segment lost 2 bases, leaving 9 bases of the junction unmatched. The germline V gene has CDR1 MNHNS and CDR2 SASEGT. This chain's CDR3 is CASSELPQGAISYNEQFF. The CDR3 bases are TGTGCCAGCAGTGAATTACCTCAGGGGGCTATCTCCTACAATGAGCAGTTCTTC.

A remark on this clone: Other DNA sequences from this sample encode an identical CDR3 as well. This chain connects TRBV27 to TRBJ2-7; TRBD1 matches at 7 bases. The CDR3 is 14 amino acids. Germline-derived CDR1 and CDR2 are MNHEY and SMNVEV (reference sequence). J lost 1 base, V lost 3 bases, and 3 bases had no gene match. Written as DNA, the CDR3 is TGTGCCAGCAGTTTCGGGGACAGTTCCTACGAGCAGTACTTC. It translates to CASSFGDSSYEQYF.

This clone was seen once. The genes are TRBV2 and TRBJ2-5; no clear D. Deletions cut 5 bases from V and 5 bases from J, with 12 bases between. Germline loops: CDR1 SNHLY, CDR2 FYNNEI. The CDR3 loop spans 13 amino acids. The CDR3 sequence: CASSRTARETQYF. In DNA form, the CDR3 reads TGTGCCAGCAGTAGAACCGCTCGGGAGACCCAGTACTTC.

This chain links TRBV7-9 with TRBJ1-1; D unclear. Germline CDR1 reads SEHNR; CDR2 reads FQNEAQ (reference sequence). Trimming left V 2 bases short and J 7 bases short, with 8 bases between. The length of the CDR3 is 12 residues. The CDR3 region is CASSLRRDEAFF. DNA for the CDR3: TGTGCCAGCAGCTTAAGACGGGATGAAGCTTTCTTT.

The genes are TRBV5-1 and TRBJ1-2; TRBD1 aligns across 10 bases. Germline CDR1 SGHRS, CDR2 YFSETQ. This CDR3 has 15 residues. V shed 5 bases, J shed 8 bases, and the junction held 12 bases outside the gene matches. CDR3 region: CASSYRPDRGLGYTF. CDR3 nucleotide sequence: TGCGCCAGCAGTTACCGCCCCGACAGGGGGCTAGGCTACACCTTC.

The J gene is TRBJ2-7, the V gene TRBV7-2; a possible D gene is TRBD2 (7 bases). V lost 3 bases, J lost 6 bases, and 15 bases lay in between. The CDR3 has 14 amino acids. The germline CDR1 and CDR2 sequences are SGHTA and FQGNSA. CDR3 coding DNA: TGTGCCAGCAGCTTGGTCGGGGGGCCCCGCGAGCAGTACTTC. This sequence encodes CASSLVGGPREQYF. Full variable domain (remainder filled in from reference TRBV7-2 and TRBJ2-7): GAGVSQSPSNKVTEKGKDVELRCDPISGHTALYWYRQSLGQGLEFLIYFQGNSAPDKSGLPSDRFSAERTGGSVSTLTIQRTQQEDSAVYLCASSLVGGPREQYFGPGTRLTVT.

This chain connects TRBV9 to TRBJ1-2; a weak D match, TRBD1 (5 bases). The germline CDR1 and CDR2 sequences are SGDLS and YYNGEE. This CDR3 is built from 15 residues. Trimming left V 0 bases short and J 3 bases short, with 12 bases between. The CDR3 spells CASSVGSGAYYGYTF. CDR3 in DNA: TGTGCCAGCAGCGTAGGGAGTGGGGCTTACTATGGCTACACCTTC. Filled out from reference TRBV9 and TRBJ1-2, the complete variable domain reads DSGVTQTPKHLITATGQRVTLRCSPRSGDLSVYWYQQSLDQGLQFLIQYYNGEERAKGNILERFSAQQFPDLHSELNLSSLELGDSALYFCASSVGSGAYYGYTFGSGTRLTVV.

This clone occurred once. This chain connects TRBV7-3 to TRBJ2-3; TRBD2 matches 9 bases. CDR1 and CDR2 (germline): SGHTA, FQGTGA. The ends lost 4 bases at V and 6 bases at J; junction bases unmatched: 17. The CDR3 contains 18 residues. CDR3 residues: CASSSSVGAGGPMDTQYF. The CDR3 coding sequence is TGTGCCAGCAGCTCCTCCGTTGGAGCGGGGGGCCCCATGGATACGCAGTATTTT.

The chain links TRBV20-1 to TRBJ2-5; D unclear. This CDR3 spans 11 amino acids. Per the germline V gene, CDR1 is DFQATT and CDR2 is SNEGSKA (reference sequence). V was trimmed by 1 base and J by 5 bases, leaving 5 bases between them. CDR3 in amino acids: CSARVQETQYF. The CDR3 nucleotides read TGCAGTGCTAGAGTTCAGGAGACCCAGTACTTC.

This clone was counted only a few times. The rearrangement joins TRBV12-3 or TRBV12-4 to TRBJ1-1; D may be TRBD1 (5 bases). V shed 4 bases and J shed 5 bases, with 11 bases lying between them. This CDR3 is 13 amino acids long. The CDR3 sequence is CASSSIRGTEAFF. CDR3 sequence (DNA): TGTGCCAGCAGTTCCATACGGGGGACTGAAGCTTTCTTT.

This clone occurred once. The V gene is TRBV5-6, the J gene TRBJ2-7, with 9 bases lining up with TRBD1. V lost 4 bases and J lost 1; bases outside the gene matches: 6. The germline CDR1 and CDR2 sequences are SGHDT and YYEEEE. The CDR3 runs to 15 residues. As DNA, the CDR3 is TGTGCCAGCAGCGGCGGGACAGGGTCTTCCTACGAGCAGTACTTC. As protein: CASSGGTGSSYEQYF.

This rearrangement joins TRBV4-2 to TRBJ2-1; D perhaps matches TRBD2 (6 bases). The CDR3 spans 17 residues. Trimming removed 5 bases at V and 1 base at J, with 18 bases between. Germline V gives CDR1 LGHNA, CDR2 YNFKEQ. Written as DNA, the CDR3 is TGTGCCAGCAGCTCTAGGGACTTGAGGTTGTCCTACAATGAGCAGTTCTTC. This codes for CASSSRDLRLSYNEQFF.

The chain has TRBV14 and TRBJ2-7; D is perhaps TRBD1 (5 bases). The CDR3 totals 14 residues. Trimming cost V 3 bases and J 4 bases, with 13 bases left between them. The V gene's germline CDR1 is SGHDN and CDR2 FVKESK. CDR3 sequence reads: CASSHRPRGYEQYF. CDR3 coding DNA: TGTGCCAGCAGCCACCGACCTAGGGGTTACGAGCAGTACTTC.